The 25 T cell receptor beta chains reported below all come from one sample, sequenced in a study of post-analysis software for immune sequencing data. Unique molecular identifiers were built into the TCR beta cDNA libraries. TCRdb fed the PCR reads into MiXCR, producing one record per CDR3 protein. The sample includes about 820,000 distinct CDR3 sequences, roughly half seen only once; the top ten take about 4.8%. These receptors are not linked to any known antigen. Study results and limitations: TRBV5-6, TRBV5-1 and TRBV20-1 belonged to a set of roughly 5 TRBV segments that were more frequent in patients than controls.

Sequences were obtained from blood. Receptors were obtained from a girl between 10 and 17 years old with multiple sclerosis.

The gene calls are TRBV7-9 and TRBJ2-3, with D perhaps being TRBD1 or TRBD2 (6 bases each). This CDR3 region has 18 residues. CDR1 and CDR2 from the germline V gene are SEHNR and FQNEAQ (reference sequence). V gave up 4 bases and J gave up 5 bases, with 25 bases separating them. The CDR3 nucleotides are TGTGCCAGCAGCTCATCCGCCGCGGACGGGGGCGAGGAAGATACGCAGTATTTT. It encodes CASSSSAADGGEEDTQYF. Using reference TRBV7-9 and TRBJ2-3 for the parts outside the CDR3, the full variable domain is DTGVSQNPRHKITKRGQNVTFRCDPISEHNRLYWYRQTLGQGPEFLTYFQNEAQLEKSRLLSDRFSAERPKGSFSTLEIQRTEQGDSAMYLCASSSSAADGGEEDTQYFGPGTRLTVL.

J is TRBJ2-5 and V is TRBV10-3; maybe TRBD1 (6 bases). Trimming pared 4 bases from V and 2 bases from J, leaving 8 bases between. In germline, CDR1 is ENHRY, CDR2 SYGVKD. This CDR3 is 13 amino acids long. The CDR3 region has the DNA TGTGCCATCAGTGTTGGACAGCAAGAGACCCAGTACTTC. Encoded protein: CAISVGQQETQYF.

V is TRBV28 and J is TRBJ2-7; 9 nucleotides align to TRBD1. CDR1 is MDHEN, CDR2 SYDVKM, per germline. V lost 8 bases and J lost 5; bases outside the gene matches: 7. This CDR3 contains 13 residues. The CDR3 spells CASDRDRVHEQYF. In DNA, the CDR3 is TGTGCCAGCGACCGGGACAGGGTTCACGAGCAGTACTTC.

J is TRBJ2-3 and V is TRBV7-9; D is uncertain. V was pared by 5 bases and J by 2 bases, with 23 bases between. Germline CDR1 and CDR2: SEHNR and FQNEAQ (reference sequence). There are 18 residues in the CDR3. The CDR3 sequence is CASSPSPNSPKLTDTQYF. In DNA, the CDR3 is TGTGCCAGCAGCCCTTCACCGAACAGCCCGAAACTCACAGATACGCAGTATTTT.

CDR3 residues: CSVLRTDLLGYTF. The DNA of the CDR3 is TGCAGCGTACTACGGACAGACCTTCTCGGCTACACCTTC. The chain links TRBV29-1 to TRBJ1-2; a weak D match, TRBD1 (6 bases). V lost 6 bases and J 8 bases, leaving 19 bases between the germline ends. Germline CDR1 reads SQVTM; CDR2 reads ANQGSEA. This CDR3 region has 13 residues.

This clonotype was detected only a few times. One junction end does not reproduce the germline sequence, and a read error may be involved. The V and J genes are TRBV7-7 and TRBJ2-5, with D perhaps matching TRBD1 (6 bases). This CDR3 comprises 14 residues. CDR1 and CDR2 from the germline V gene are SSHAT and FNYEAQ (reference sequence). The CDR3 reads CASSFGQNQETQYF. The CDR3 DNA is TGTGCTAGCAGCTTTGGACAGAACCAAGAGACCCAGTACTTC.

This clonotype has only one observation. The genes are TRBV20-1 and TRBJ2-1, with 7 bases that match TRBD2. With V trimmed by 5 bases and J by 3 bases, 4 bases remained unmatched. CDR1 and CDR2 (germline): DFQATT, SNEGSKA (reference sequence). This CDR3 has 13 amino acids. CDR3 coding DNA: TGCAGTGCTTGGCTAGCGGACTACAATGAGCAGTTCTTC. Its protein product is CSAWLADYNEQFF.

This chain connects TRBV6-1 to TRBJ2-1; D gene unclear. V was clipped by 3 bases and J by 6 bases, with 18 bases between them. Germline CDR1 and CDR2: MNHNS and SASEGT. The CDR3 runs to 16 residues. CDR3 sequence reads: CASSDQRSTPRNEQFF. DNA for the CDR3: TGTGCCAGCAGTGACCAGAGGTCTACCCCTCGCAATGAGCAGTTCTTC.

The chain recombines TRBV29-1 with TRBJ2-1, with 8 bases that match TRBD1. With the DNA end fitting TRBJ2-7 better, the J assignment may be wrong. Germline values: CDR1 SQVTM, CDR2 ANQGSEA. CDR3 length: 14 residues. CDR3 nucleotide sequence: TGCAGCGTTCGAACCGGGACAGGCCCCTACGAGCAGTACTTC. Amino acids: CSVRTGTGPYEQYF.

V gene TRBV13 combines with J gene TRBJ1-2, with TRBD1 matching over 9 bases. CDR3 length: 16 residues. Losses at the gene ends were 9 bases for V and 6 bases for J; bases not matched to a gene: 17. CDR1 and CDR2 (germline): PRHDT, FYEKMQ (reference sequence). The CDR3 DNA reads as TGTGCCAGTGCAACAGGGGGCCTACTCAAGGGAAATGGCTACACCTTC. Its protein is CASATGGLLKGNGYTF.

This chain uses TRBV10-3 with TRBJ2-1; no clear D. This CDR3 region has 13 residues. Trimming shortened V by 2 bases and J by 6 bases, and 8 bases separated the two germline ends. Germline lookup yields CDR1 ENHRY and CDR2 SYGVKD. DNA of the CDR3: TGTGCCATCAGTGAGCGAACCGTCAATGAGCAGTTCTTC. Residues: CAISERTVNEQFF.

V and J are TRBV7-8 and TRBJ1-1, with D unresolved. Per germline, CDR1 SGHVS and CDR2 FQNEAQ. V was shortened by 2 bases and J by 4 bases, with 20 bases between the two germline ends. The CDR3 sequence is 17 residues long. The CDR3 region is CASSLLRITVYGTEAFF. DNA of the CDR3: TGTGCCAGCAGCTTACTGAGGATTACAGTCTATGGCACTGAAGCTTTCTTT.

This clonotype was counted a few times. The chain couples TRBV5-1 to TRBJ2-4; 7 nucleotides match TRBD1. Germline CDR1 is SGHRS and CDR2 is YFSETQ. CDR3 length equals 15 residues. V was clipped by 0 bases and J by 6 bases; unmatched bases: 6. The CDR3 spells CASSLALPGGNIQYF. The DNA of the CDR3 is TGCGCCAGCAGCTTGGCCTTACCAGGGGGAAACATTCAGTACTTC.

V is TRBV4-1 and J is TRBJ2-7; D gene ambiguous. Germline V gene data show CDR1 as MGHRA and CDR2 as YSYEKL. CDR3 length: 13 residues. V was cut by 0 bases and J by 2 bases, with 5 bases left in between. The chain's CDR3 is CASSQDEAYEQYF. The CDR3 DNA reads as TGCGCCAGCAGCCAAGATGAGGCCTACGAGCAGTACTTC.

The chain has TRBV5-1 and TRBJ2-7; 8 bases are a match to TRBD1. Losses at the gene ends were 4 bases for V and 1 base for J; bases not matched to a gene: 4. This CDR3 comprises 14 residues. Germline V gene lookup returns CDR1 SGHRS and CDR2 YFSETQ. The CDR3, as DNA: TGCGCCAGCAGCAACAGGGGGGAGTCCTACGAGCAGTACTTC. Translating it yields CASSNRGESYEQYF.

The chain recombines TRBV3-1 with TRBJ2-1; 11 positions agree with TRBD2. The CDR3 runs to 16 residues. The J segment lost 4 bases and the V segment lost 6 bases, leaving 8 bases of the junction unmatched. Germline V lookup: CDR1 LGHDT, CDR2 YNNKEL (reference sequence). Here the CDR3 reads CASSTPGLAGYNEQFF. The CDR3 DNA reads as TGTGCCAGCAGTACCCCCGGACTAGCGGGTTACAATGAGCAGTTCTTC.

CDR3 amino acids: CASSYDRVRGTDTQYF. The CDR3 DNA reads as TGTGCCAGCAGTTACGACAGGGTGAGAGGCACAGATACGCAGTATTTT. V usage is TRBV6-2 or TRBV6-3 and J usage is TRBJ2-3; TRBD1 agrees at 7 bases. The CDR3 totals 16 residues. In germline, CDR1 is MNHEY, CDR2 SVGEGT. The junction had 6 bases not matched to a gene; V was cut back by 2 bases and J by 1 base.

V gene TRBV10-3 combines with J gene TRBJ2-7; no clear D. Trimming shortened V by 4 bases and J by 7 bases, and 14 bases separated the two germline ends. Germline V CDR1 and CDR2: ENHRY, SYGVKD. This CDR3 spans 13 amino acids. In nucleotides, the CDR3 is TGTGCCATCAGTGTCATCTCCTACAATGAGCAGTACTTC. Amino acid sequence: CAISVISYNEQYF.

On this clonotype itself: At one of its ends the junction is not consistent with the germline gene, which may arise from a read error. The chain couples TRBV12-3 or TRBV12-4 to TRBJ2-7; no reliable D call. The CDR3 extends over 13 amino acids. The CDR3 sequence: CASRSHSAYKQYF. In DNA form, the CDR3 reads TGTGCCAGCAGGTCCCACAGTGCCTACAAGCAGTACTTC.

The V call is TRBV15, the J call TRBJ2-1; D possibly matches TRBD1 or TRBD2 (5 bases each). This CDR3 region has 14 residues. Germline V gene sequence: CDR1 LNHNV, CDR2 YYDKDF (reference sequence). Trimming removed 5 bases from V and 8 bases from J, with 16 bases in between. Here the CDR3 DNA reads TGTGCCACCAGCGCTGGGACGATTTCGGATGAGCAGTTCTTC. It specifies CATSAGTISDEQFF.

The chain joins TRBV2 to TRBJ2-1; D is possibly TRBD2 (5 bases). The germline gives CDR1 SNHLY, CDR2 FYNNEI. V was cut by 7 bases and J by 0 bases, with 10 bases left in between. The CDR3 has 14 amino acids. This CDR3 is CASITGVSYNEQFF. Here the CDR3 DNA reads TGTGCCAGCATAACCGGGGTCTCCTACAATGAGCAGTTCTTC.

V gene TRBV20-1 combines with J gene TRBJ2-1; 12 bases match TRBD2. The CDR3 has 15 amino acids. CDR1 and CDR2 (germline): DFQATT, SNEGSKA (reference sequence). Germline trimming cut 2 bases from V and 10 bases from J; bases unmatched to any gene: 9. The CDR3 bases are TGCAGTGCTAGATTACTAGCGGGAGGCCCCAGCGAGCAGTTCTTC. It is translated as CSARLLAGGPSEQFF.

The chain is built from TRBV29-1 and TRBJ2-5; D call uncertain. Per the germline V gene, CDR1 is SQVTM and CDR2 is ANQGSEA. The CDR3 runs 14 residues. V lost 4 bases, J lost 2 bases, and 14 bases lay in between. The CDR3 region is CSVGTWTGQETQYF. The CDR3 DNA follows: TGCAGCGTTGGTACTTGGACCGGGCAAGAGACCCAGTACTTC.

The DNA of the CDR3 is TGTGCCAGCAGTCAGGACAGGGGCCTTTATGGCTACACCTTC. Amino acids: CASSQDRGLYGYTF. V usage is TRBV2 and J usage is TRBJ1-2; 9 nucleotides agree with TRBD1. V trimming: 5 bases; J trimming: 5 bases; junction bases outside the gene matches: 6. In germline, CDR1 is SNHLY, CDR2 FYNNEI. The CDR3 totals 14 residues.

In this sample, this clonotype turned up a few times. The CDR3 DNA sequence: TGTGCCAGCAGTTTAATCGGGACTAGCACAGATACGCAGTATTTT. Translation gives CASSLIGTSTDTQYF. V gene TRBV12-3 or TRBV12-4 combines with J gene TRBJ2-3; D possibly corresponds to TRBD2 (6 bases). The CDR3 spans 15 residues. With 2 bases removed from V and 0 bases from J, the gap between germline ends came to 9 bases.